One and the same sample provided the 4 T cell receptor beta chains below, sequenced in a study of T cell repertoires in cytomegalovirus infection. Using its own MiXCR run on the reads, TCRdb lists one record per CDR3 protein. The table includes around 430,000 distinct CDR3 sequences, roughly 43% detected once. Their specific antigens are unknown. Sequencing used cultured PBMCs, obtained from culture after CMV antigen stimulation. The source is a human donor in good health (CMV status not recorded). Some clones in this sample may be carry-over from other donors' samples.

This clonotype was counted at least ten times. The chain employs TRBV6-1 and TRBJ2-2; TRBD2 aligns across 9 bases. Trimming took 2 bases from V and 6 from J; bases not matched to a gene: 7. Germline CDR1 and CDR2: MNHNS and SASEGT. This CDR3 is built from 16 residues. The CDR3 coding sequence is TGTGCCAGCAGTGAAATCCCCCGACTAGCGGCCGGGGAGCTGTTTTTT. It translates to CASSEIPRLAAGELFF.

There are a few counts of this clonotype. The chain employs TRBV7-9 and TRBJ2-3; TRBD1 is a possible D gene (6 bases). Germline V lookup: CDR1 SEHNR, CDR2 FQNEAQ (reference sequence). V shed 5 bases and J shed 0 bases, with 15 bases lying between them. The CDR3 is 16 residues long. The CDR3 coding sequence is TGTGCCAGCAGCCAACCCCGAAGGGGGAGCACAGATACGCAGTATTTT. This gives the protein CASSQPRRGSTDTQYF.

This clonotype has a handful of counts. V gene TRBV27 combines with J gene TRBJ1-1; TRBD1 aligns across 9 bases. The CDR3 sequence is 14 residues long. The J segment lost 5 bases and the V segment lost 3 bases, leaving 4 bases of the junction unmatched. Germline V CDR1 and CDR2: MNHEY, SMNVEV (reference sequence). The CDR3 reads CASSLGGTGTEAFF. CDR3 DNA: TGTGCCAGCAGTTTGGGGGGGACAGGGACTGAAGCTTTCTTT.

J is TRBJ2-3 and V is TRBV7-2; no reliable D call. This CDR3 is built from 14 residues. Deletions cut 0 bases from V and 2 bases from J, with 6 bases between. CDR1 is SGHTA, CDR2 FQGNSA, per germline. The CDR3 loop is CASSLAPYTDTQYF. Written as DNA, the CDR3 is TGTGCCAGCAGCTTAGCTCCCTACACAGATACGCAGTATTTT.